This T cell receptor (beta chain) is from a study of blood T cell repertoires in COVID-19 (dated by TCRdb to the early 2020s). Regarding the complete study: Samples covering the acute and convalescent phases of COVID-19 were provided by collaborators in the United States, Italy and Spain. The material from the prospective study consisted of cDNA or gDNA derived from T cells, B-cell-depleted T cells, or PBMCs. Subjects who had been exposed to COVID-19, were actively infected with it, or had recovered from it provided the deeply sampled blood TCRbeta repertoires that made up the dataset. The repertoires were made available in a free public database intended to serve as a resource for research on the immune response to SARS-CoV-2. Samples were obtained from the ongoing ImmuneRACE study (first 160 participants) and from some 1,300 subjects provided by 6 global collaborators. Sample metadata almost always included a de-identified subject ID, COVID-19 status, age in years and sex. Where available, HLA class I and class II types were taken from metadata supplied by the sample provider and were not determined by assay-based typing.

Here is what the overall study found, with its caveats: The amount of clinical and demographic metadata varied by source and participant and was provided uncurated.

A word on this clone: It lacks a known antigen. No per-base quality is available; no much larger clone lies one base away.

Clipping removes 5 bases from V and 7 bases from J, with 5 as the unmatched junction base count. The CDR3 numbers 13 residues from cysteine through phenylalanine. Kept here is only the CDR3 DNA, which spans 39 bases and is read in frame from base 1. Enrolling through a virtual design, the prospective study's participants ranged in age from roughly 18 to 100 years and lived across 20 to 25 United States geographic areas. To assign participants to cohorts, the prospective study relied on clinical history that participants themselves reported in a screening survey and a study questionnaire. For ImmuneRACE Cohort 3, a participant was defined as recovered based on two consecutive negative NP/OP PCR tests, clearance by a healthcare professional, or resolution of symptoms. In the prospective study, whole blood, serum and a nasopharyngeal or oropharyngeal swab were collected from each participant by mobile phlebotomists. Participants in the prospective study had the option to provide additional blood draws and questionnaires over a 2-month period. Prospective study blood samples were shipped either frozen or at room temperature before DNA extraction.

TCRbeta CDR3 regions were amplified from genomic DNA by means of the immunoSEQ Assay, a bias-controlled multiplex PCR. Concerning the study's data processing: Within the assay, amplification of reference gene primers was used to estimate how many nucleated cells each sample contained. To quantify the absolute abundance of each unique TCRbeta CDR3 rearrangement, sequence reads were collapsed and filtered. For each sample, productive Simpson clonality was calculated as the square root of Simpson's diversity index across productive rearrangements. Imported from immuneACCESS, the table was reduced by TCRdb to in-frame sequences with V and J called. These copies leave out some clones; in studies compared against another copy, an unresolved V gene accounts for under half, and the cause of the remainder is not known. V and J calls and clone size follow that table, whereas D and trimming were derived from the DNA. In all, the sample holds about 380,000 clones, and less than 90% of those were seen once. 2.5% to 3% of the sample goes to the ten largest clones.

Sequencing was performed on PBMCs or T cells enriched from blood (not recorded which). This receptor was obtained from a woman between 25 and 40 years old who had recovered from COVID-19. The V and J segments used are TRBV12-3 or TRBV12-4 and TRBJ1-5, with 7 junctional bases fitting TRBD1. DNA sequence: TGTGCCAGCAGTGACAGGGTGTCACAGCCCCAGCATTTT. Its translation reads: CASSDRVSQPQHF.